Below are 20 T cell receptor beta chains sequenced from a single sample in a study of CD8 T cells in Susac syndrome. An input of 0.5 to 1 ug of RNA was subjected to reverse transcription using random hexamers. Via MiXCR, TCRdb re-called the immunoSEQ multiplex PCR reads, giving one row per CDR3 protein. The sample includes around 160,000 distinct CDR3 sequences, 94% seen only once; the top ten take 0.075% to 0.095%. Source material: CD4+ T cells from PBMCs. Every receptor here comes from a human donor with multiple sclerosis.

The chain combines TRBV30 with TRBJ2-3; 8 bases map to TRBD2. This CDR3 has 17 residues. Germline V CDR1 and CDR2: GTSNPN, SVGIG (reference sequence). V trimming: 3 bases; J trimming: 1 base; junction bases outside the gene matches: 12. In DNA form, the CDR3 reads TGTGCCTGGAGGGGGCTTTTTCCGACTAGCGGCACAGATACGCAGTATTTT. Protein product: CAWRGLFPTSGTDTQYF. The full variable domain, with the rest looked up from reference TRBV30 and TRBJ2-3, is SQTIHQWPATLVQPVGSPLSLECTVEGTSNPNLYWYRQAAGRGLQLLFYSVGIGQISSEVPQNLSASRPQDRQFILSSKKLLLSDSGFYLCAWRGLFPTSGTDTQYFGPGTRLTVL.

This clonotype has more than one count but fewer than ten. The chain couples TRBV29-1 to TRBJ2-1, with no clear D. This CDR3 region has 13 residues. Trimming left V 5 bases short and J 6 bases short, with 14 bases between. Per germline, CDR1 SQVTM and CDR2 ANQGSEA. CDR3 sequence reads: CSVRASEANEQFF. For the CDR3, the DNA is TGCAGCGTTCGGGCCTCAGAGGCCAATGAGCAGTTCTTC.

The chain employs TRBV29-1 and TRBJ2-7; D is perhaps TRBD1 (5 bases). CDR3 size: 14 residues. V lost 4 bases, J lost 2 bases, and 15 bases lay in between. Germline loops: CDR1 SQVTM, CDR2 ANQGSEA. The CDR3 DNA reads TGCAGCGTTGTTGTTGGCGACAGAACCTACGAGCAGTACTTC. This encodes CSVVVGDRTYEQYF.

This sequence joins TRBV3-1 and TRBJ2-3; D perhaps matches TRBD2 (6 bases). Trimming shortened V by 4 bases and J by 1 base, and 15 bases separated the two germline ends. CDR1 LGHDT and CDR2 YNNKEL come from the germline V gene (reference sequence). The CDR3 loop spans 16 amino acids. The CDR3 region has the DNA TGTGCCAGCAGCCGAAGAGCGGGTGGGGGCACAGATACGCAGTATTTT. As protein: CASSRRAGGGTDTQYF.

The chain links TRBV6-6 to TRBJ2-6; D unresolved. V shed 6 bases and J shed 0 bases, with 12 bases lying between them. CDR1 and CDR2 from the germline V gene are MNHNY and SVGAGI (reference sequence). The CDR3 contains 16 residues. CDR3 sequence: CASSLGPLSGANVLTF. CDR3 nucleotide sequence: TGTGCCAGCAGCCTTGGTCCCCTCTCTGGGGCCAACGTCCTGACTTTC.

The rearrangement uses TRBV18 and TRBJ1-1; no definite D call. V gave up 5 bases and J gave up 4 bases, with 11 bases separating them. Germline loops: CDR1 KGHSH, CDR2 LQKENI. This CDR3 spans 13 amino acids. The CDR3, as DNA: TGTGCCAGCTCAACAGAGGCACTCACTGAAGCTTTCTTT. Its translation: CASSTEALTEAFF.

V gene TRBV6-2 or TRBV6-3 combines with J gene TRBJ1-2, with TRBD1 matching over 7 bases. The CDR3 totals 13 residues. V gave up 5 bases and J gave up 6 bases; unmatched junction bases: 6. Germline V gene sequence: CDR1 MNHEY, CDR2 SVGEGT. In DNA form, the CDR3 reads TGTGCCAGCAGTACCCGACAGGGCGATGGCTACACCTTC. The encoded protein is CASSTRQGDGYTF.

The V call is TRBV28, the J call TRBJ1-4; 10 bases map to TRBD1. In germline, CDR1 is MDHEN, CDR2 SYDVKM. J lost 1 base, V lost 9 bases, and 8 bases had no gene match. This CDR3 region has 16 residues. CDR3 protein: CASQTGGWQTNEKLFF. CDR3 nucleotide sequence: TGTGCCAGTCAGACAGGGGGCTGGCAAACTAATGAAAAACTGTTTTTT.

The rearrangement uses TRBV28 and TRBJ2-3; tentative D call: TRBD2 (6 bases). The CDR3 is 16 residues long. Germline-derived CDR1 and CDR2 are MDHEN and SYDVKM. V lost 5 bases and J lost 0, with 15 bases in between. The DNA of the CDR3 is TGTGCCAGCAGTCCGCAGGGAGGAGGGAGCACAGATACGCAGTATTTT. Protein: CASSPQGGGSTDTQYF.

The chain combines TRBV10-1 with TRBJ2-2; D call uncertain. V was pared by 2 bases and J by 7 bases, with 5 bases between. This CDR3 comprises 12 residues. From germline, CDR1 is WNHNN and CDR2 SYGVQD (reference sequence). The DNA for the CDR3 is TGCGCCAGCAGTGAGACCGGCGGGGAGCTGTTTTTT. Amino acid sequence: CASSETGGELFF.

This clonotype was seen a few times. This chain connects TRBV24-1 to TRBJ2-2; possibly TRBD1 for D (6 bases). The CDR3 contains 14 residues. Germline loops: CDR1 KGHDR, CDR2 SFDVKD. With 4 bases removed from V and 6 bases from J, the gap between germline ends came to 11 bases. The CDR3 bases are TGTGCCACCAGTGACCACAGGGCAGCCGGGGAGCTGTTTTTT. Translated, it gives CATSDHRAAGELFF.

The CDR3 loop is CATHRMNEKLFF. DNA of the CDR3: TGTGCCACCCACCGGATGAATGAAAAACTGTTTTTT. The chain combines TRBV2 with TRBJ1-4, with D unresolved. Germline loops: CDR1 SNHLY, CDR2 FYNNEI. V lost 10 bases, J lost 5 bases, and 11 bases lay in between. CDR3 size: 12 residues.

The chain links TRBV27 to TRBJ1-1; a weak D match, TRBD1 (6 bases). Germline V gives CDR1 MNHEY, CDR2 SMNVEV (reference sequence). Between the trimmed V and J ends, which lost 6 bases and 1 base, there was a span of 9 bases. The CDR3 sequence is 13 residues long. The CDR3 loop reads CASRQQGNTEAFF. CDR3 coding DNA: TGTGCCAGCAGACAACAGGGGAACACTGAAGCTTTCTTT.

The chain is built from TRBV29-1 and TRBJ2-1; 7 bases line up with TRBD2. V dropped 4 bases and J dropped 10; count of bases not matched to a gene: 7. The CDR3 runs 12 residues. From germline, CDR1 is SQVTM and CDR2 ANQGSEA. CDR3: CSVGQREREQFF. CDR3 sequence (DNA): TGCAGCGTTGGCCAGCGGGAAAGAGAGCAGTTCTTC.

The J gene is TRBJ1-1, the V gene TRBV5-6; a possible D gene is TRBD1 (6 bases). Germline CDR1 reads SGHDT; CDR2 reads YYEEEE. The length of the CDR3 is 13 residues. Trimming shortened V by 0 bases and J by 9 bases, and 12 bases separated the two germline ends. The chain's CDR3 is CASSLATGPQAFF. The CDR3 nucleotides read TGTGCCAGCAGCTTGGCCACAGGGCCACAAGCTTTCTTT.

This chain links TRBV5-4 with TRBJ2-2, with D perhaps matching TRBD1 (6 bases). Germline V gives CDR1 SGHNT, CDR2 YYREEE (reference sequence). This CDR3 spans 17 amino acids. The ends were cut back, 4 bases at V and 1 base at J, with 17 bases in the middle. Written as DNA, the CDR3 is TGTGCCAGCAGCCCCCCGGGACAAACAAGGAACACCGGGGAGCTGTTTTTT. It translates to CASSPPGQTRNTGELFF.

The rearrangement links TRBV27 to TRBJ1-5; D unclear. The V gene lost 6 bases and the J gene lost 6 bases, with 12 bases spanning the gap. Germline V gene sequence: CDR1 MNHEY, CDR2 SMNVEV (reference sequence). This CDR3 has 13 amino acids. The CDR3 sequence is CASSTGNSQPQHF. The CDR3 nucleotides are TGTGCCAGCAGCACCGGTAACTCTCAGCCCCAGCATTTT.

The CDR3 DNA sequence: TGCAGTGCCCCCCTGCGGGGAGGAGAGACCCAGTACTTC. It codes for CSAPLRGGETQYF. The V gene is TRBV20-1, the J gene TRBJ2-5; tentative D call: TRBD2 (6 bases). Germline V CDR1 and CDR2: DFQATT, SNEGSKA (reference sequence). The V gene lost 6 bases and the J gene lost 4 bases, with 15 bases spanning the gap. CDR3 size: 13 residues.

The V gene is TRBV6-6, the J gene TRBJ2-3; unclear D gene. The germline V gene has CDR1 MNHNY and CDR2 SVGAGI (reference sequence). This CDR3 is 13 amino acids long. Trimming removed 11 bases from V and 2 bases from J, with 14 bases in between. CDR3 sequence reads: CAVADTFTDTQYF. CDR3 sequence (DNA): TGTGCCGTCGCCGACACCTTCACAGATACGCAGTATTTT.

The rearrangement uses TRBV5-1 and TRBJ1-4, with D possibly matching TRBD1 (5 bases). V lost 4 bases, J lost 4 bases, and 14 bases lay in between. Germline assignment: CDR1 SGHRS and CDR2 YFSETQ. The CDR3 consists of 15 residues. CDR3 DNA sequence: TGCGCCAGCAGCGCGGGGACGGCCGATAATGAAAAACTGTTTTTT. As protein: CASSAGTADNEKLFF.